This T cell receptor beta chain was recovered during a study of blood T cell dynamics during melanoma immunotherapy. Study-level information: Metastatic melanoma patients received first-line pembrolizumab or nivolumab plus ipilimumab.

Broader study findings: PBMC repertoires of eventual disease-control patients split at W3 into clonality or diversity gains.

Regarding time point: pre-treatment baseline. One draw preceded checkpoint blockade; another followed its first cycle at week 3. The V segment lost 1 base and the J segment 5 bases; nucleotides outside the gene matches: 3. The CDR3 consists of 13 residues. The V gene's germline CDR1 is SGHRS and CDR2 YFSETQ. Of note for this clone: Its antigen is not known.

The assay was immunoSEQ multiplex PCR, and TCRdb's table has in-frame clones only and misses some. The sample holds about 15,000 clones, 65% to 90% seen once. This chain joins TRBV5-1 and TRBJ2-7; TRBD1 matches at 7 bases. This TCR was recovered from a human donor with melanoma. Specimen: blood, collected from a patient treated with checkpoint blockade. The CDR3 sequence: CASSLLGGNEQYF. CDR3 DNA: TGCGCCAGCAGCTTGTTAGGGGGCAACGAGCAGTACTTC.